This T cell receptor beta chain was sequenced during a study of T cell repertoires in cytomegalovirus infection. In the study overall: Researchers turned to recently identified HLA-C-restricted CMV epitopes as well as well-studied HLA-B-restricted ones. In public TCR beta signatures, there were indications of both CMV infection and matching HLA type.

Overall study results and limits: Pooled public TCR beta family frequency picked out CMV carriers with the relevant HLA. Ex vivo, HLA-C-restricted CMV-specific TCR beta clonotypes prevailed over the rest of the response.

Of note for this clonotype: Antigen: not known.

TCRdb re-derived calls from the reads in MiXCR, one entry per CDR3 protein. Here the sample spans about 770,000 distinct CDR3 sequences, just under 30% being singletons. V was clipped by 2 bases and J by 1 base, with 11 bases between them. Germline V gene data show CDR1 as SGHVS and CDR2 as FNYEAQ. The CDR3 spans 15 residues. The TCR sequence derives from a human donor in good health (CMV status not recorded). Some clones in this sample may be carry-over from other donors' samples. This sample comprised cultured CD8+ T cells from PBMCs, obtained from culture after CMV antigen stimulation. V gene TRBV7-6 combines with J gene TRBJ2-5, with D possibly TRBD1 on 5 matching bases. The CDR3 bases are TGTGCCAGCAGCTTAACCCACAGGACCCAAGAGACCCAGTACTTC. The encoded protein is CASSLTHRTQETQYF. Using reference TRBV7-6 and TRBJ2-5 for the parts outside the CDR3, the full variable domain is GAGVSQSPRYKVTKRGQDVALRCDPISGHVSLYWYRQALGQGPEFLTYFNYEAQQDKSGLPNDRFSAERPEGSISTLTIQRTEQRDSAMYRCASSLTHRTQETQYFGPGTRLLVL.